This entry lists 20 T cell receptor beta chains sequenced from one sample in a study of T cells after yellow fever vaccination (dated by TCRdb to about 2019). The library was generated by 5' RACE. The instrument given in TCRdb is Illumina HiSeq 2500. TCRdb reworked the public reads: Q25 trimming with fastp, MiXCR clone assembly, productive beta chains retained. Here each entry gathers all rows of one CDR3 protein and keeps the most common genes and DNA. Here the sample has 200,000 or so distinct CDR3 sequences; approximately 6.7% occur a single time. In total, the top ten clones hold 1.1% of the sample. This specimen's treatment or condition label, interpreted: live attenuated yellow fever vaccine strain. Sequences were derived from CD4+ T cells sorted from PBMCs, sampled on the day of the yellow fever booster vaccination. These receptors originate from a man in his thirties or forties who received the YFV17D yellow fever vaccine.

The sample holds many counts of this clonotype. The chain has TRBV29-1 and TRBJ2-5, with D possibly called TRBD1 or TRBD2 (6 bases each). V was pared by 7 bases and J by 5 bases, with 14 bases between. CDR1 and CDR2 (germline): SQVTM, ANQGSEA. This CDR3 has 12 residues. This CDR3 is CSGVGGAETQYF. The CDR3 DNA sequence: TGCAGCGGAGTGGGGGGCGCGGAGACCCAGTACTTC.

A word on this clonotype: This clone may be a read error of a much larger clone one base away. Here the CDR3 DNA reads TGTGCCAGCAGTTACTCGACGGGGTGTACGAGCACAGATACGCAGTATTTT. The encoded protein is CASSYSTGCTSTDTQYF. This chain uses TRBV6-5 with TRBJ2-3; D is possibly TRBD2 (5 bases). The V gene lost 0 bases and the J gene lost 0 bases, with 13 bases spanning the gap. Per germline, CDR1 MNHEY and CDR2 SVGAGI. This CDR3 contains 17 residues.

This clonotype was detected only a few times. This chain uses TRBV7-8 with TRBJ1-2, with TRBD1 matching 7 bases. The CDR3 runs 14 residues. V shed 5 bases, J shed 3 bases, and the junction held 6 bases outside the gene matches. From germline, CDR1 is SGHVS and CDR2 FQNEAQ. CDR3 sequence reads: CASSLPGQHYGYTF. In DNA, the CDR3 is TGTGCCAGCAGCCTACCGGGACAGCACTATGGCTACACCTTC.

In its sample, this clonotype was seen many times. J is TRBJ2-1 and V is TRBV20-1; no clear D. V gave up 3 bases and J gave up 8 bases, with 17 bases separating them. Germline V lookup: CDR1 DFQATT, CDR2 SNEGSKA (reference sequence). The CDR3 extends over 14 amino acids. The CDR3 DNA is TGCAGTGCTAGCGGGTCTGATATTGGGGATGAGCAGTTCTTC. Protein: CSASGSDIGDEQFF.

V gene TRBV19 combines with J gene TRBJ2-1, with D possibly being TRBD2 (6 bases). CDR3 length: 16 residues. The germline V and J ends were trimmed by 11 bases and 0 bases, with 20 bases remaining between them. Germline CDR1 reads LNHDA; CDR2 reads SQIVND (reference sequence). The CDR3 spells CAVVADSSSSYNEQFF. The CDR3 region has the DNA TGTGCCGTAGTAGCGGACTCCTCCAGCTCCTACAATGAGCAGTTCTTC.

The chain has TRBV5-1 and TRBJ1-1; the match to TRBD1 covers 7 bases. The CDR3 totals 14 residues. Germline CDR1 reads SGHRS; CDR2 reads YFSETQ. The junction had 6 bases not matched to a gene; V was cut back by 2 bases and J by 5 bases. CDR3 in amino acids: CASSFGQELTEAFF. CDR3 nucleotides: TGCGCCAGCAGCTTCGGACAGGAACTGACTGAAGCTTTCTTT.

Only a few counts were recorded for this clonotype. The chain links TRBV20-1 to TRBJ2-3, with TRBD1 matching over 10 bases. The trim removed 1 base at V and 3 bases at J, leaving 1 base unmatched. CDR3 size: 14 residues. Germline values: CDR1 DFQATT, CDR2 SNEGSKA (reference sequence). The CDR3 DNA reads as TGCAGTGCTAGAGGGACAGGGGGTACAGATACGCAGTATTTT. This sequence encodes CSARGTGGTDTQYF.

This clonotype has a count of ten or more. This rearrangement joins TRBV19 to TRBJ2-2; no firm D call. CDR1 is LNHDA, CDR2 SQIVND, per germline (reference sequence). This CDR3 is 11 amino acids long. The germline V and J ends were trimmed by 7 bases and 6 bases, with 6 bases remaining between them. This chain's CDR3 is CASKVAGELFF. The CDR3 DNA is TGTGCCAGTAAGGTGGCCGGGGAGCTGTTTTTT. The whole variable domain, remainder taken from reference TRBV19 and TRBJ2-2, is DGGITQSPKYLFRKEGQNVTLSCEQNLNHDAMYWYRQDPGQGLRLIYYSQIVNDFQKGDIAEGYSVSREKKESFPLTVTSAQKNPTAFYLCASKVAGELFFGEGSRLTVL.

The chain couples TRBV15 to TRBJ2-4; D is perhaps TRBD2 (7 bases). Germline assignment: CDR1 LNHNV and CDR2 YYDKDF (reference sequence). This CDR3 spans 13 amino acids. V was shortened by 5 bases and J by 7 bases, with 12 bases between the two germline ends. Here the CDR3 DNA reads TGTGCCACCAGCGAGGGGGAGGGGAACATTCAGTACTTC. It is translated as CATSEGEGNIQYF.

This clonotype was detected many times. The chain joins TRBV6-6 to TRBJ2-1; 7 bases are a match to TRBD2. This CDR3 contains 14 residues. Germline loops: CDR1 MNHNY, CDR2 SVGAGI (reference sequence). With 6 bases clipped from V and 4 bases from J, the junction kept 6 bases outside the gene matches. CDR3 coding DNA: TGTGCCAGCAGCGAGACTAGCAGATACAATGAGCAGTTCTTC. It encodes CASSETSRYNEQFF.

On this clonotype: At one end, the junction sequence differs from germline, possibly due to a read error. This rearrangement joins TRBV5-1 to TRBJ2-3, with D uncertain. Germline assignment: CDR1 SGHRS and CDR2 YFSETQ. This CDR3 region has 13 residues. The CDR3 reads CASRLFSTDTQYF. The CDR3 region has the DNA TGCGCCAGCCGCTTGTTCAGCACAGATACGCAGTATTTT.

This clonotype was counted a few times. V is TRBV4-3 and J is TRBJ1-2, with a possible D match to TRBD1 (6 bases). Between the trimmed V and J ends, which lost 4 bases and 10 bases, there was a span of 16 bases. This CDR3 has 13 residues. Germline CDR1 reads LGHNA; CDR2 reads YSLEER. CDR3 coding DNA: TGCGCCAGCAGCCCCGGAGGGGGGGAAGACTACACCTTC. Residues: CASSPGGGEDYTF.

The chain employs TRBV10-3 and TRBJ2-7; 9 nucleotides match TRBD1. Losses at the gene ends were 3 bases for V and 2 bases for J; bases not matched to a gene: 8. This CDR3 has 16 residues. CDR1 is ENHRY and CDR2 is SYGVKD in the germline V gene. The CDR3 sequence: CAISDHTGTGTYEQYF. The CDR3 nucleotides are TGTGCCATCAGTGACCATACCGGGACAGGGACCTACGAGCAGTACTTC.

J is TRBJ2-1 and V is TRBV7-6; 13 bases are a match to TRBD2. Germline CDR1 and CDR2: SGHVS and FNYEAQ. J lost 9 bases, V lost 5 bases, and 10 bases had no gene match. The CDR3 consists of 16 residues. CDR3 region: CASSPWTSGSRGEQFF. CDR3 nucleotides: TGTGCCAGCAGCCCCTGGACTAGCGGGAGTCGGGGTGAGCAGTTCTTC. Looking up the rest from reference TRBV7-6 and TRBJ2-1 gives the full variable domain: GAGVSQSPRYKVTKRGQDVALRCDPISGHVSLYWYRQALGQGPEFLTYFNYEAQQDKSGLPNDRFSAERPEGSISTLTIQRTEQRDSAMYRCASSPWTSGSRGEQFFGPGTRLTVL.

This clonotype was recorded a few times. The gene calls are TRBV18 and TRBJ2-2; no clear D. V was clipped by 0 bases and J by 2 bases, with 10 bases between them. The CDR3 sequence is 16 residues long. CDR1 and CDR2 (germline): KGHSH, LQKENI. The CDR3 is CASSPPGYLNTGELFF. Written as DNA, the CDR3 is TGTGCCAGCTCACCACCCGGCTATCTTAACACCGGGGAGCTGTTTTTT.

There are a few counts of this clonotype. This sequence joins TRBV9 and TRBJ2-3; 10 nucleotides agree with TRBD2. J was trimmed by 0 bases and V by 0 bases; bases with no gene match: 4. CDR1 is SGDLS, CDR2 YYNGEE, per germline. The CDR3 is made up of 17 amino acids. The CDR3, as DNA: TGTGCCAGCAGCGTAGTGCCTAGCGGGAGTAGCACAGATACGCAGTATTTT. Amino acid sequence: CASSVVPSGSSTDTQYF. Full variable domain (remainder filled in from reference TRBV9 and TRBJ2-3): DSGVTQTPKHLITATGQRVTLRCSPRSGDLSVYWYQQSLDQGLQFLIQYYNGEERAKGNILERFSAQQFPDLHSELNLSSLELGDSALYFCASSVVPSGSSTDTQYFGPGTRLTVL.

This clonotype has a count of ten or more. The chain recombines TRBV20-1 with TRBJ2-3; D uncertain. There are 11 residues in the CDR3. Germline assignment: CDR1 DFQATT and CDR2 SNEGSKA (reference sequence). V was cut by 2 bases and J by 3 bases, with 3 bases left in between. The CDR3 nucleotides are TGCAGTGCTAGATTAACAGATACGCAGTATTTT. The encoded protein is CSARLTDTQYF.

The sample holds many counts of this clonotype. The gene calls are TRBV10-3 and TRBJ2-3; D might be TRBD2 (5 bases). This CDR3 spans 16 amino acids. Germline V gene lookup returns CDR1 ENHRY and CDR2 SYGVKD. V gave up 4 bases and J gave up 0 bases, with 14 bases separating them. Here the CDR3 reads CAISGSKAESTDTQYF. The CDR3 DNA follows: TGTGCCATCAGTGGTTCGAAAGCGGAGAGCACAGATACGCAGTATTTT.

This clonotype came up many times. This chain joins TRBV7-2 and TRBJ2-5; no definite D call. Germline lookup yields CDR1 SGHTA and CDR2 FQGNSA. The CDR3 sequence is 13 residues long. Trimming took off 5 bases at V and 5 bases at J, with 12 bases between the two ends. CDR3 protein: CASSRRMWETQYF. CDR3 sequence (DNA): TGTGCCAGCAGCCGGCGTATGTGGGAGACCCAGTACTTC.

In this sample, this clonotype turned up many times. This rearrangement joins TRBV28 to TRBJ2-7, with D perhaps given as TRBD1 or TRBD2 (5 bases each). Germline V lookup: CDR1 MDHEN, CDR2 SYDVKM. V was shortened by 6 bases and J by 3 bases, with 18 bases between the two germline ends. The CDR3 extends over 15 amino acids. The CDR3 DNA reads TGTGCCAGCAGAACTCCCGGGACCCGAGACTACGAGCAGTACTTC. Translated: CASRTPGTRDYEQYF.